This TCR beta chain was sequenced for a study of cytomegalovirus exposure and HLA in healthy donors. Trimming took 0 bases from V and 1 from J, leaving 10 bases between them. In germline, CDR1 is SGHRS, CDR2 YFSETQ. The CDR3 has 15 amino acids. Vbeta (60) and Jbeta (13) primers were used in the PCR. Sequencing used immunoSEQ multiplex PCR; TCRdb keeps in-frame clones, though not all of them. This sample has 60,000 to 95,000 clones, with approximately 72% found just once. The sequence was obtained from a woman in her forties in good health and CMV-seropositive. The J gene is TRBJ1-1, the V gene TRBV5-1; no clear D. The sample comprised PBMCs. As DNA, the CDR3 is TGCGCCAGCAGCTTGGATGGACTCAAGAACACTGAAGCTTTCTTT. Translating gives CASSLDGLKNTEAFF.